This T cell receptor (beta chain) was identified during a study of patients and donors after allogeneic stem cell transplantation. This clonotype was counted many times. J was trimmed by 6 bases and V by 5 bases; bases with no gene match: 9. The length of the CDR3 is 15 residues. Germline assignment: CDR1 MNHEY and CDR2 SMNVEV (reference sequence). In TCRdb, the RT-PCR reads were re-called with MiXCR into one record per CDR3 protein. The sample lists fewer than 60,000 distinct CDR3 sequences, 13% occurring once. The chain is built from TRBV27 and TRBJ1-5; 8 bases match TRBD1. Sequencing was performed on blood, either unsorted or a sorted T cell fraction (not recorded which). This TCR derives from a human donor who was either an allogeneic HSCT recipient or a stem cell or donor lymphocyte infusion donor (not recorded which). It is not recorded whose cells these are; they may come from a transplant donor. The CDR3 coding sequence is TGTGCCAGCAGTGGCGGACAGGGTCGTGGTCAGCCCCAGCATTTT. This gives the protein CASSGGQGRGQPQHF.